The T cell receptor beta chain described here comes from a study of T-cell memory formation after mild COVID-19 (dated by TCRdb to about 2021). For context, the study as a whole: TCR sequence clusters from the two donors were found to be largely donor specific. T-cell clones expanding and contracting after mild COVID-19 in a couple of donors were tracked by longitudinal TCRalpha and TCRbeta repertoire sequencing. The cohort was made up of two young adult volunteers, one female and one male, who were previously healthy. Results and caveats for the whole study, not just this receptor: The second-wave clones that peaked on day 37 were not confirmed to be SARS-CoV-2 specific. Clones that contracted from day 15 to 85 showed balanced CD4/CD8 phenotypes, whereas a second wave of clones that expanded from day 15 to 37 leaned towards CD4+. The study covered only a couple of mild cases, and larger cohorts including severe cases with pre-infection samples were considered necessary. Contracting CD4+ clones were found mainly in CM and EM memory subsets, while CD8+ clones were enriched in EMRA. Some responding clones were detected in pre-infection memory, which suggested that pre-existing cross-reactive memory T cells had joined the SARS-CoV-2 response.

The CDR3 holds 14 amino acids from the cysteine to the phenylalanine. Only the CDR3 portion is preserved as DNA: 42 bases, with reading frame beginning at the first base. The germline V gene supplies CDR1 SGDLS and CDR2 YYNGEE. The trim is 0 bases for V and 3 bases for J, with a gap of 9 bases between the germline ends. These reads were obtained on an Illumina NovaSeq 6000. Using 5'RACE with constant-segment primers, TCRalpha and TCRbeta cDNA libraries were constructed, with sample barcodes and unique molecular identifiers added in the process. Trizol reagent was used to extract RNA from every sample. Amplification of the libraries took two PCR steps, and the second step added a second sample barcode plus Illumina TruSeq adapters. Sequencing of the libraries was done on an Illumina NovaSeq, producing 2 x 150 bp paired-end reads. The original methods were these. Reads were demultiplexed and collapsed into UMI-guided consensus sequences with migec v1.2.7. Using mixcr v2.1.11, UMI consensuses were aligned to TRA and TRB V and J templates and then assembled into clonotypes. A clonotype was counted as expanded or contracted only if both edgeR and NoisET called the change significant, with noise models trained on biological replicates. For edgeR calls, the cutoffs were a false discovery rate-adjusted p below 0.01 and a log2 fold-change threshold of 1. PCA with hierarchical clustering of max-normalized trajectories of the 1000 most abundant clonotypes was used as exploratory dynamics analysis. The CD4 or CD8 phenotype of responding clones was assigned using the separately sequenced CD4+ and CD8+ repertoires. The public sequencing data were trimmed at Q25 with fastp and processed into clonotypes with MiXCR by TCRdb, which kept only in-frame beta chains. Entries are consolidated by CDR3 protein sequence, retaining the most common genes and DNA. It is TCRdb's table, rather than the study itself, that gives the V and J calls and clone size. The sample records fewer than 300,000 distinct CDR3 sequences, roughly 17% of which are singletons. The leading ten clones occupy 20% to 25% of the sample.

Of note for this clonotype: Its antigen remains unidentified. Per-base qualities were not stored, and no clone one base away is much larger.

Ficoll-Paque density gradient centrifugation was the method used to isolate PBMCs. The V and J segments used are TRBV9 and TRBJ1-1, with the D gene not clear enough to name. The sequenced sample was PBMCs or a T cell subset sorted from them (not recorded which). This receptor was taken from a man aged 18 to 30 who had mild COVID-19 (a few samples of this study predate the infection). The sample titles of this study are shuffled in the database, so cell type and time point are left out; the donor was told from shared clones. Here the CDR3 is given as CASSVGEGYTEAFF. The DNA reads TGTGCCAGCAGCGTAGGCGAAGGGTACACTGAAGCTTTCTTT. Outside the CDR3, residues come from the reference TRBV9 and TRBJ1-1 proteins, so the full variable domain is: DSGVTQTPKHLITATGQRVTLRCSPRSGDLSVYWYQQSLDQGLQFLIQYYNGEERAKGNILERFSAQQFPDLHSELNLSSLELGDSALYFCASSVGEGYTEAFFGQGTRLTVV.